This TCR beta chain was retrieved from a study of cytomegalovirus exposure and HLA in healthy donors. Study context: HLA-typed donors were the source of about 81 million unique TCRs held in an early data release.

Points on this clone: Its antigen is still unknown.

PCR primers comprised 60 Vbeta and 13 Jbeta primers. TCRdb's table, derived via immunoSEQ multiplex PCR, lists solely in-frame clones and lacks some. The sample comprises under 55,000 clones, around 70% of which are singletons, and approximately 2.7% rests with the top ten. General observations from the study: Roughly even sequencing depth across donors was the assumption behind the presence/absence analyses. Sequencing probably produced one cluster of sequence variants that were highly shared.

Sequencing was done on a sample of PBMCs. The sequence was obtained from a man aged 18 to 29 in good health and CMV-seronegative.

The DNA for the CDR3 is TGCGCCAGCAGCTTGACAGGGGACTATGGCTACACCTTC. Its translation: CASSLTGDYGYTF. The chain joins TRBV5-1 to TRBJ1-2; TRBD1 matches at 7 bases. The CDR3 is made up of 13 amino acids. The germline V gene has CDR1 SGHRS and CDR2 YFSETQ. Germline trimming cut 1 base from V and 3 bases from J; bases unmatched to any gene: 0.